This T cell receptor beta chain derives from a study of blood T cell repertoires in COVID-19. Authors' methods: Reference gene primers were amplified, and this amplification served to estimate nucleated cell counts. This table comes from immunoSEQ multiplex PCR, and its TCRdb copy is limited to in-frame clones, with some not included. V, J and clone size are those of that table, while D and trimming were read from the DNA. This table has 350,000 or so clones, about 86% appearing once. Allocation to cohorts depended on clinical history reported by the participants. The germline V and J ends were trimmed by 7 bases and 0 bases, with 9 bases remaining between them. The CDR3 is 13 residues long. In germline, CDR1 is MGHDK, CDR2 SYGVNS.

Sample: PBMCs or T cells enriched from blood (not recorded which). The chain recombines TRBV25-1 with TRBJ1-1; TRBD1 might be the D (6 bases). The sequence came from a middle-aged woman with acute COVID-19. Written as DNA, the CDR3 is TGTGCCAGCACGGGACACATGAACACTGAAGCTTTCTTT. It is translated as CASTGHMNTEAFF.